Below are 24 T cell receptor beta chains sequenced from a single sample in a study of regulatory T cells in long-lasting Graves disease. The time point here: persistent/refractory GD, antithyroid drugs over 5 years with positive TRAb. Making the TCR library involved RNA that had been extracted from PBMCs. TCR beta libraries were built with iRepertoire HTBI primers and Arm-PCR of CDR3 regions. Each CDR3 protein is one row after TCRdb ran MiXCR on the multiplex PCR reads. The sample has about 420,000 distinct CDR3 sequences; 20% to 25% are singletons. Sample: peripheral blood mononuclear cells (PBMCs), taken when the disease was refractory, from a patient treated with antithyroid drugs. The origin of the receptors is a female donor with Graves disease.

This clonotype came up a few times. The rearrangement links TRBV20-1 to TRBJ1-2; D is ambiguous. CDR1 is DFQATT and CDR2 is SNEGSKA in the germline V gene (reference sequence). The CDR3 covers 11 residues. V lost 3 bases to trimming and J lost 5 bases, with 7 bases between them. The CDR3 DNA reads TGCAGTGCTAGCGTAGATTATGGCTACACCTTC. Translating gives CSASVDYGYTF.

This chain uses TRBV7-9 with TRBJ2-2, with D possibly TRBD2 on 6 matching bases. The germline V gene has CDR1 SEHNR and CDR2 FQNEAQ (reference sequence). The CDR3 length is 16 residues. V lost 3 bases, J lost 2 bases, and 13 bases lay in between. The CDR3 is CASSFSAGPNTGELFF. In DNA, the CDR3 is TGTGCCAGCAGCTTCAGCGCGGGACCAAACACCGGGGAGCTGTTTTTT.

The rearrangement links TRBV27 to TRBJ1-4; TRBD1 might be the D (6 bases). The V and J ends lost 1 base and 7 bases respectively, with 10 bases between them. This CDR3 is 14 amino acids long. Germline CDR1 and CDR2: MNHEY and SMNVEV (reference sequence). CDR3 in amino acids: CASSLFGQPEKLFF. CDR3 coding DNA: TGTGCCAGCAGTTTATTCGGACAGCCTGAAAAACTGTTTTTT.

The chain combines TRBV5-1 with TRBJ1-2; 8 nucleotides align to TRBD1. Germline-derived CDR1 and CDR2 are SGHRS and YFSETQ. V lost 4 bases and J lost 6; bases outside the gene matches: 5. This CDR3 has 13 amino acids. The CDR3 reads CASSPGTGHGYTF. CDR3 nucleotides: TGCGCCAGCAGCCCCGGGACAGGCCATGGCTACACCTTC.

The sample holds a few counts of this clonotype. The chain couples TRBV20-1 to TRBJ2-7, with D perhaps TRBD2 (5 bases). CDR1 is DFQATT and CDR2 is SNEGSKA in the germline V gene (reference sequence). Trimming stripped 0 bases from V and 3 bases from J, with 18 bases between. This CDR3 has 16 residues. CDR3 nucleotides: TGCAGTGCTAGAGATACAAATCGAGGGAGTGGCTACGAGCAGTACTTC. Translating it yields CSARDTNRGSGYEQYF.

The rearrangement joins TRBV19 to TRBJ2-1; perhaps TRBD2 as D (6 bases). The CDR3 totals 14 residues. The V gene's germline CDR1 is LNHDA and CDR2 SQIVND (reference sequence). Deletions cut 2 bases from V and 8 bases from J, with 13 bases between. The CDR3 spells CASSIFGSLDEQFF. CDR3 nucleotides: TGTGCCAGTAGTATATTCGGGAGTTTGGATGAGCAGTTCTTC.

This clonotype has at least ten counts. This chain joins TRBV6-2 or TRBV6-3 and TRBJ2-2; D is perhaps TRBD1 (6 bases). CDR1 and CDR2 (germline): MNHEY, SVGEGT. CDR3 length: 16 residues. With 5 bases removed from V and 0 bases from J, the gap between germline ends came to 13 bases. The CDR3: CASSLTGFTNTGELFF. CDR3 nucleotide sequence: TGTGCCAGCAGTCTCACAGGGTTTACGAACACCGGGGAGCTGTTTTTT.

The rearrangement links TRBV7-2 to TRBJ2-7; TRBD2 matches at 11 bases. This CDR3 has 16 amino acids. J gave up 3 bases and V 5 bases, and 9 bases lay outside the gene matches. Germline assignment: CDR1 SGHTA and CDR2 FQGNSA. The CDR3: CASSLRPGLADYEQYF. CDR3 DNA sequence: TGTGCCAGCAGCCTCCGCCCGGGACTAGCGGACTACGAGCAGTACTTC.

This clonotype occurred many times. CDR3 nucleotides: TGCAGTGCTAGAGACCCCCAAGGTTCACCCCTCCACTTT. It encodes CSARDPQGSPLHF. V usage is TRBV20-1 and J usage is TRBJ1-6; D unresolved. The V and J ends lost 0 bases and 9 bases respectively, with 9 bases between them. The CDR3 extends over 13 amino acids. Germline V CDR1 and CDR2: DFQATT, SNEGSKA (reference sequence).

Many counts were recorded for this clonotype. J is TRBJ2-4 and V is TRBV13; 12 nucleotides match TRBD1. The V gene's germline CDR1 is PRHDT and CDR2 FYEKMQ (reference sequence). V trimming: 2 bases; J trimming: 9 bases; junction bases outside the gene matches: 8. This CDR3 region has 16 residues. The CDR3 bases are TGTGCCAGCAGCTTAACCGGGACAGGGGGCATGGGCATTCAGTACTTC. Protein sequence: CASSLTGTGGMGIQYF.

This clonotype has just one count. This sequence joins TRBV20-1 and TRBJ2-7; D might be TRBD2 (5 bases). Per germline, CDR1 DFQATT and CDR2 SNEGSKA (reference sequence). Trimming pared 5 bases from V and 1 base from J, leaving 15 bases between. The CDR3 spans 14 residues. DNA of the CDR3: TGCAGTGCTTTCCCCTTCACGGGGTCCTACGAGCAGTACTTC. This codes for CSAFPFTGSYEQYF.

The V call is TRBV7-9, the J call TRBJ1-2; D is undetermined. Deletions cut 1 base from V and 4 bases from J, with 4 bases between. The CDR3 loop spans 12 amino acids. Germline V lookup: CDR1 SEHNR, CDR2 FQNEAQ (reference sequence). DNA for the CDR3: TGTGCCAGCAGCTTAGTGACCTATGGCTACACCTTC. Translation gives CASSLVTYGYTF.

The table lists this clonotype with a few counts. V gene TRBV29-1 combines with J gene TRBJ2-7, with 10 bases lining up with TRBD1. The CDR3 loop spans 15 amino acids. CDR1 is SQVTM and CDR2 is ANQGSEA in the germline V gene. The ends lost 2 bases at V and 1 base at J; junction bases unmatched: 5. The CDR3 spells CSVELPGQGSYEQYF. The CDR3 DNA sequence: TGCAGCGTTGAATTACCGGGACAGGGGTCCTACGAGCAGTACTTC.

This clonotype has just a few counts. The chain links TRBV18 to TRBJ1-2, with D possibly being TRBD1 (6 bases). Germline CDR1 and CDR2: KGHSH and LQKENI. Trimming removed 3 bases at V and 4 bases at J, with 12 bases between. CDR3 size: 14 residues. The CDR3 loop is CASSPGQDSYGYTF. In DNA, the CDR3 is TGTGCCAGCTCACCCGGGCAGGACAGCTATGGCTACACCTTC.

The rearrangement links TRBV7-2 to TRBJ2-1; D call uncertain. The germline V and J ends were trimmed by 1 base and 0 bases, with 7 bases remaining between them. CDR1 SGHTA and CDR2 FQGNSA come from the germline V gene. This CDR3 has 15 amino acids. As DNA, the CDR3 is TGTGCCAGCAGCTTAGAAGCAGACTCCTACAATGAGCAGTTCTTC. Its translation is CASSLEADSYNEQFF.

The chain joins TRBV6-1 to TRBJ1-2; no clear D gene. V was pared by 5 bases and J by 0 bases, with 16 bases between. This CDR3 region has 16 residues. CDR1 and CDR2 from the germline V gene are MNHNS and SASEGT. The CDR3 DNA is TGTGCCAGCAGTCGCAGGACGGAGTCATCTAACTATGGCTACACCTTC. Translating it yields CASSRRTESSNYGYTF.

This clonotype was found a few times. The rearrangement joins TRBV24-1 to TRBJ1-5, with a possible D match to TRBD1 (5 bases). The length of the CDR3 is 14 residues. Germline V CDR1 and CDR2: KGHDR, SFDVKD. V lost 4 bases to trimming and J lost 11 bases, with 17 bases between them. The CDR3 region has the DNA TGTGCCACCAGTGACGCCAGCCCCGCGGGGGCCCAGCATTTT. This gives the protein CATSDASPAGAQHF.

This clonotype was observed a handful of times. The chain joins TRBV7-9 to TRBJ1-1, with 7 bases lining up with TRBD1. The CDR3 extends over 15 amino acids. Germline V gene lookup returns CDR1 SEHNR and CDR2 FQNEAQ (reference sequence). J lost 1 base, V lost 4 bases, and 6 bases had no gene match. The CDR3 reads CASSSGGQTNTEAFF. CDR3 DNA: TGTGCCAGCAGCTCAGGGGGACAGACGAACACTGAAGCTTTCTTT.

Ten or more counts support this clonotype. The CDR3 spells CASSISLNKGNYGYTF. The CDR3 coding sequence is TGTGCCAGTAGTATATCCCTCAATAAGGGTAACTATGGCTACACCTTC. V usage is TRBV19 and J usage is TRBJ1-2, with D uncertain. This CDR3 has 16 amino acids. The germline gives CDR1 LNHDA, CDR2 SQIVND (reference sequence). V lost 2 bases and J 1 base, leaving 14 bases between the germline ends.

Concerning this clonotype itself: Since a much larger clone is just one base distant, this may be a read error. CDR3 coding DNA: TGTGCCAGCAGCGGGAGGGGGGTGTATGGCTACACCTTC. This gives the protein CASSGRGVYGYTF. V gene TRBV9 combines with J gene TRBJ1-2; D perhaps matches TRBD1 (6 bases). The CDR3 totals 13 residues. Germline CDR1 is SGDLS and CDR2 is YYNGEE. V lost 3 bases, J lost 5 bases, and 11 bases lay in between.

This clonotype was counted ten times or more. CDR3 nucleotides: TGTGCCAGCACACCTTTCCGGGGTTTCGACTATGGCTACACCTTC. Protein product: CASTPFRGFDYGYTF. The rearrangement uses TRBV28 and TRBJ1-2; D gene unclear. The CDR3 has 15 amino acids. The germline V gene encodes CDR1 MDHEN and CDR2 SYDVKM. V was shortened by 7 bases and J by 3 bases, with 18 bases between the two germline ends.

The rearrangement links TRBV9 to TRBJ1-2; TRBD1 aligns across 8 bases. This CDR3 is 14 amino acids long. The germline V gene encodes CDR1 SGDLS and CDR2 YYNGEE. After removal of 3 bases from V and 4 bases from J, the junction contained 5 bases not matched to a gene. CDR3 in DNA: TGTGCCAGCAGCGCTTTACAGGGGGGCTATGGCTACACCTTC. This gives the protein CASSALQGGYGYTF.

This clonotype was picked up a small number of times. The genes are TRBV5-1 and TRBJ1-1; D is perhaps TRBD1 (6 bases). Deletions cut 5 bases from V and 2 bases from J, with 13 bases between. CDR1 and CDR2 (germline): SGHRS, YFSETQ. The CDR3 has 14 residues. The CDR3 DNA reads TGCGCCAGCAGGCCGACAGGACCAAACACTGAAGCTTTCTTT. This gives the protein CASRPTGPNTEAFF.

This clonotype occurred a few times. The chain joins TRBV12-3 or TRBV12-4 to TRBJ2-1; TRBD2 aligns across 9 bases. The CDR3 sequence is 16 residues long. Trimming took 7 bases from V and 9 from J; bases not matched to a gene: 16. The DNA for the CDR3 is TGTGCCAGCACCCGCGTGGGGCGGGAGGGCCTGAGTGAGCAGTTCTTC. This gives the protein CASTRVGREGLSEQFF.